The clone carrying this T cell receptor (beta chain) was counted a few times. The CDR3 totals 15 residues. V was trimmed by 0 bases and J by 1 base, leaving 6 bases between them. MiXCR, run by TCRdb on the 5' RACE reads, gives a single entry per CDR3 protein. The sample has 450,000 to 650,000 distinct CDR3 sequences, just under 10% seen once. This sample stems from a study of identical twins. These same records also appear under a second study, on yellow fever vaccine responses in identical twins.

The receptor was derived from a young woman in good health. The J gene is TRBJ2-2, the V gene TRBV12-3 or TRBV12-4, with D maybe TRBD2 (5 bases). The sample taken for sequencing was PBMCs. The CDR3 loop is CASSLAGVNTGELFF. CDR3 bases: TGTGCCAGCAGTTTAGCGGGAGTGAACACCGGGGAGCTGTTTTTT.